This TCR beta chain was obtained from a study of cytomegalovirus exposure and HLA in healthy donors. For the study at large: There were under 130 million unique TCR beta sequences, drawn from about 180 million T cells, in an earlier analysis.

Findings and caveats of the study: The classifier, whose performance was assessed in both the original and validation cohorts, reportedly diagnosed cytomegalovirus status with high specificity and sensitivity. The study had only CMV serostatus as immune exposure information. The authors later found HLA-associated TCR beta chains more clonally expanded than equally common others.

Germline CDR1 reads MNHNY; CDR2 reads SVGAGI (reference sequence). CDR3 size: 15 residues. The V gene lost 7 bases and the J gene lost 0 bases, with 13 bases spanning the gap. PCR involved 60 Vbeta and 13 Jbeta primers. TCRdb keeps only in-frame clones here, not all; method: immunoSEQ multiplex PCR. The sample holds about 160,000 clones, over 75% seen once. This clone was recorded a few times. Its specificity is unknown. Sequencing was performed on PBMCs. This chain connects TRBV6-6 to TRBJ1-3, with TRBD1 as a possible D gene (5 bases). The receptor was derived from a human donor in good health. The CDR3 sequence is CASTASGGSGNTIYF. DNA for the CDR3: TGTGCCAGCACCGCCTCCGGGGGCTCTGGAAACACCATATATTTT.